Presented here are 7 T cell receptor beta chains from one specimen sequenced in a study of T cell repertoires in cytomegalovirus infection. TCRdb reprocessed the reads with MiXCR, giving one entry per CDR3 protein. The sample lists around 800,000 distinct CDR3 sequences; 30% to 35% were seen once. These receptors are not linked to any known antigen. This material consisted of cultured CD8+ T cells from PBMCs, taken from culture after CMV antigen stimulation. These receptor sequences come from a human donor in good health (CMV status not recorded). Some clones in this sample may be carry-over from other donors' samples.

The rearrangement links TRBV6-1 to TRBJ2-3; D is uncertain. CDR1 is MNHNS, CDR2 SASEGT, per germline. Trimming removed 0 bases from V and 3 bases from J, with 13 bases in between. The CDR3 extends over 16 amino acids. Here the CDR3 DNA reads TGTGCCAGCAGTGAAGCAGTCCTTTCAGCGACAGATACGCAGTATTTT. Its translation is CASSEAVLSATDTQYF.

The rearrangement uses TRBV12-3 or TRBV12-4 and TRBJ2-4, with D perhaps matching TRBD1 (6 bases). V dropped 6 bases and J dropped 0 bases, with 12 bases sitting between them. This CDR3 has 15 residues. CDR3: CASSHTGLAKNIQYF. In DNA, the CDR3 is TGTGCCAGCAGCCATACAGGGTTAGCCAAAAACATTCAGTACTTC.

In regard to this clonotype: One junction end does not reproduce the germline sequence, and a read error may be involved. CDR3: CVSRGSSSYNEQFF. In DNA form, the CDR3 reads TGTGTCAGCAGGGGGTCCAGCTCCTACAATGAGCAGTTCTTC. The rearrangement links TRBV11-2 to TRBJ2-1, with 7 positions matching TRBD1. Germline CDR1 SGHAT, CDR2 FQNNGV. The CDR3 sequence is 14 residues long.

As for this clonotype: A read error is possible here, since a much larger clone lies one base away. The rearrangement joins TRBV7-9 to TRBJ2-1; D gene unclear. CDR1 SEHNR and CDR2 FQNEAQ come from the germline V gene (reference sequence). Between the trimmed V and J ends, which lost 7 bases and 4 bases, there was a span of 8 bases. CDR3 length: 12 residues. For the CDR3, the DNA is TGTGCCAGCAACCAGACGTACAATGAGCAGTTCTTC. Its protein is CASNQTYNEQFF.

The chain has TRBV5-6 and TRBJ2-3, with 7 positions matching TRBD1. The CDR3 is 16 amino acids. CDR1 and CDR2 from the germline V gene are SGHDT and YYEEEE. Unmatched junction bases numbered 13, after V lost 6 bases and J lost 3 bases. CDR3 in DNA: TGTGCCAGCACCTGGGGGACAGTCACGATTACAGATACGCAGTATTTT. This sequence encodes CASTWGTVTITDTQYF.

The chain links TRBV20-1 to TRBJ1-5; tentative D call: TRBD1 (6 bases). V was shortened by 1 base and J by 4 bases, with 14 bases between the two germline ends. This CDR3 spans 15 amino acids. CDR1 is DFQATT, CDR2 SNEGSKA, per germline (reference sequence). CDR3 in DNA: TGCAGTGCTAGAGGGTCCGGGGGGCTGAATCAGCCCCAGCATTTT. This encodes CSARGSGGLNQPQHF.

This clonotype was counted ten times or more. This chain joins TRBV7-6 and TRBJ2-3; TRBD1 matches 7 bases. The CDR3 spans 16 residues. Germline CDR1 reads SGHVS; CDR2 reads FNYEAQ. After removal of 1 base from V and 5 bases from J, the junction contained 9 bases not matched to a gene. The CDR3 nucleotides are TGTGCCAGCAGCTTAGAAGTAGGGGGCGTCGAAGATACGCAGTATTTT. It is translated as CASSLEVGGVEDTQYF.